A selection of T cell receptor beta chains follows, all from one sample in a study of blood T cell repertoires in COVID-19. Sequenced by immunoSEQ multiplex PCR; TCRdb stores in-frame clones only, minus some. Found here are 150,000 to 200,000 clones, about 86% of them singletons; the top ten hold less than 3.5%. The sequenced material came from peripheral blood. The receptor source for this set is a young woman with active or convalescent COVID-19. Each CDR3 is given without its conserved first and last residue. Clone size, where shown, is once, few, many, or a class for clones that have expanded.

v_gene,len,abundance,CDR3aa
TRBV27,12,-,ASSAEGGNQPQH
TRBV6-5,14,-,ASSYSSRASTDTQY
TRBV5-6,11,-,ASSLQGANGYT
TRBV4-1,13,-,ASSQAHWANTEAF
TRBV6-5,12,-,ASSNLRTGRGYT
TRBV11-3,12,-,ASSDRDTGDTIY
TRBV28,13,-,ASSNRGSENQPQH
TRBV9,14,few,ASTPGVSSYNSPLH
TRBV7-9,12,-,ASSLAGTGDGYT
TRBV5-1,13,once,ASSHRDSTNEKLF
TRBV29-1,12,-,SAPLTGLNNEQF
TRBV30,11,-,AWSVVQGKEQY
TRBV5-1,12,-,ASSFDWANTEAF
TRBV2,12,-,ASSEVNRVEKLF
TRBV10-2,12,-,ASGLAGGRNEQF
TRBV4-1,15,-,ASSQQDFLGANYGYT
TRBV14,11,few,ASSEQRGYEQY
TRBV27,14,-,ASSGQRGSRTDTQY
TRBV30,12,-,AWSVRTGEAEAF
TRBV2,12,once,ASGRTGRGDTQY
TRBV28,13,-,ASRIPGQGVPEAF
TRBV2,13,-,ASSKGQGRTGELF
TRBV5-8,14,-,ASTHRGRASNEKLF
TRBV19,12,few,ASSTTGGNQPQH
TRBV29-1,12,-,SVYLTGTNTEAF
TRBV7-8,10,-,ASSLSGETQY
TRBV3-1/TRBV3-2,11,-,ASSQDLGNTIY
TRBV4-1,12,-,ASSQGTGFTELF
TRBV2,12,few,ASDRLAGVATQY
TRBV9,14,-,ASSVAPGPTGHEQF
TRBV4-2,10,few,ASSPQGFEQY
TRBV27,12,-,ASSFGQDINGYT
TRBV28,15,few,ASSEPTLAGPYNEQF
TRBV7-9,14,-,ASSLTGSNSNQPQH
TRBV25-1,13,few,ASSAGQGSGNTIY
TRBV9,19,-,ASSAGPVLGGGRRGTDTQY
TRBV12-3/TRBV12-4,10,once,ASSVIGQIYT
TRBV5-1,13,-,ASSFGTASGETQY
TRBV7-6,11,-,ASSSTGTAKAF
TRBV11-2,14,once,ASSLDPTGNSYEQY
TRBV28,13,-,ASSFPTGKEETQY
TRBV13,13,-,ASSPRQTGTDTQY
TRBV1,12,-,TSSQDRVNSPLH
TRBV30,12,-,AWSVGGAVETQY